These 20 T cell receptor beta chains came from one sample sequenced in a study of CD8+ T cells in alopecia areata. Following extraction, RNA underwent reverse transcription to cDNA, which served as the sequencing template. Using immunoSEQ multiplex PCR, the repertoire was profiled, and TCRdb retains in-frame clones only, with some absent. The data contain under 250,000 clones, about 53% of them singletons. Sequenced material: CD4+ T cells sorted from blood, taken at week 0. The receptors originated from a human donor with alopecia areata.

There are a few counts of this clone. The rearrangement uses TRBV30 and TRBJ2-1; perhaps TRBD2 as D (6 bases). The CDR3 has 15 amino acids. Germline V gene data show CDR1 as GTSNPN and CDR2 as SVGIG (reference sequence). Trimming removed 4 bases from V and 0 bases from J, with 13 bases in between. The CDR3 DNA sequence: TGTGCCTGGACAAGCGGGTTAAGCTCCTACAATGAGCAGTTCTTC. Translation: CAWTSGLSSYNEQFF. Complete variable domain (other parts from reference TRBV30 and TRBJ2-1): SQTIHQWPATLVQPVGSPLSLECTVEGTSNPNLYWYRQAAGRGLQLLFYSVGIGQISSEVPQNLSASRPQDRQFILSSKKLLLSDSGFYLCAWTSGLSSYNEQFFGPGTRLTVL.

The chain joins TRBV5-1 to TRBJ2-2, with TRBD1 matching over 8 bases. With V trimmed by 2 bases and J by 1 base, 4 bases remained unmatched. The CDR3 has 16 amino acids. Germline V gives CDR1 SGHRS, CDR2 YFSETQ. The CDR3 DNA reads TGCGCCAGCAGCTTATCAGGGGGCTTGAACACCGGGGAGCTGTTTTTT. Its translation: CASSLSGGLNTGELFF.

This clone has a handful of counts. Other DNA sequences within the sample encode an identical CDR3. The CDR3 here is CASRQPTNEKLFF. The CDR3 coding sequence is TGTGCCAGCAGACAGCCAACTAATGAAAAACTGTTTTTT. V is TRBV25-1 and J is TRBJ1-4; D gene uncertain. The CDR3 consists of 13 residues. The V and J ends lost 6 bases and 0 bases respectively, with 5 bases between them. CDR1 MGHDK and CDR2 SYGVNS come from the germline V gene.

The V call is TRBV30, the J call TRBJ1-2, with 7 nucleotides matching TRBD1. Germline CDR1 reads GTSNPN; CDR2 reads SVGIG (reference sequence). V lost 6 bases and J lost 6; bases outside the gene matches: 10. This CDR3 is built from 13 residues. The CDR3 sequence: CACHGRGRNGYTF. The CDR3 nucleotides read TGTGCCTGCCATGGGAGGGGGCGAAATGGCTACACCTTC.

The sample holds a few counts of this clone. The gene calls are TRBV29-1 and TRBJ2-5, with 7 positions matching TRBD2. The CDR3 consists of 12 residues. Per germline, CDR1 SQVTM and CDR2 ANQGSEA. J gave up 3 bases and V 4 bases, and 2 bases lay outside the gene matches. The CDR3 DNA sequence: TGCAGCGTTGTAGGGAGGGAAGAGACCCAGTACTTC. Translated: CSVVGREETQYF.

The gene calls are TRBV7-9 and TRBJ2-3; 7 nucleotides match TRBD1. The V and J ends lost 3 bases and 2 bases, in that order; junction bases with no gene match: 2. This CDR3 has 14 residues. Per the germline V gene, CDR1 is SEHNR and CDR2 is FQNEAQ (reference sequence). The CDR3 is CASSFDRATDTQYF. CDR3 nucleotides: TGTGCCAGCAGCTTTGACAGGGCCACAGATACGCAGTATTTT.

For this clone: A much larger clone differs from this one at a single base, so this may be a read error. This chain joins TRBV6-1 and TRBJ1-1; TRBD1 aligns across 8 bases. This CDR3 has 14 amino acids. CDR1 is MNHNS, CDR2 SASEGT, per germline. V lost 5 bases and J lost 1; bases outside the gene matches: 3. The CDR3 DNA is TGTGCCAGCAGTACCGACAGGGGGAACACTGAAGCTTTCTTT. This codes for CASSTDRGNTEAFF.

This clone was counted between two and nine times. This rearrangement joins TRBV7-9 to TRBJ1-1; D remains ambiguous. V lost 5 bases, J lost 3 bases, and 10 bases lay in between. The germline gives CDR1 SEHNR, CDR2 FQNEAQ (reference sequence). There are 13 residues in the CDR3. The CDR3 DNA follows: TGTGCCAGCAGCGAGACCCCGGACACTGAAGCTTTCTTT. Translating gives CASSETPDTEAFF.

The genes are TRBV5-1 and TRBJ2-4; 7 nucleotides align to TRBD1. The CDR3 sequence is 15 residues long. With 1 base clipped from V and 7 bases from J, the junction kept 8 bases outside the gene matches. CDR1 and CDR2 (germline): SGHRS, YFSETQ. The CDR3 reads CASSLTAGQANIQYF. As DNA, the CDR3 is TGCGCCAGCAGCTTGACGGCCGGACAGGCTAACATTCAGTACTTC.

The chain uses TRBV4-1 and TRBJ1-4, with no clear D. V gave up 2 bases and J gave up 8 bases, with 6 bases separating them. This CDR3 region has 12 residues. The V gene's germline CDR1 is MGHRA and CDR2 YSYEKL. Here the CDR3 reads CASSQRMEKLFF. Here the CDR3 DNA reads TGCGCCAGCAGCCAACGCATGGAAAAACTGTTTTTT.

This clone was seen a handful of times. The chain has TRBV7-9 and TRBJ1-6; unclear D gene. The CDR3 is made up of 14 amino acids. Germline V gene sequence: CDR1 SEHNR, CDR2 FQNEAQ (reference sequence). V lost 1 base to trimming and J lost 5 bases, with 6 bases between them. The CDR3 region is CASSLGIHNSPLHF. CDR3 DNA: TGTGCCAGCAGCTTAGGGATCCATAATTCACCCCTCCACTTT.

The J gene is TRBJ2-1, the V gene TRBV5-4; 9 bases match TRBD2. Germline CDR1 SGHNT, CDR2 YYREEE (reference sequence). The CDR3 is 15 amino acids. V was pared by 1 base and J by 3 bases, with 2 bases of the junction left unmatched. This CDR3 is CASSLSSGDYNEQFF. DNA for the CDR3: TGTGCCAGCAGCTTGTCTAGCGGGGACTACAATGAGCAGTTCTTC.

To note about this clone: The junction shows a germline mismatch at one end, possibly a read error. The V gene is TRBV11-2, the J gene TRBJ2-7; 7 positions agree with TRBD2. The CDR3 is made up of 14 amino acids. Germline CDR1 and CDR2: SGHAT and FQNNGV. CDR3 protein: CASSSLAETMPHHF. In DNA, the CDR3 is TGTGCCAGCAGCTCCCTAGCGGAAACTATGCCCCATCACTTC.

V gene TRBV30 combines with J gene TRBJ1-5, with D tentatively TRBD1 (6 bases). V gave up 1 base and J gave up 7 bases, with 11 bases separating them. CDR3 size: 13 residues. CDR1 GTSNPN and CDR2 SVGIG come from the germline V gene (reference sequence). CDR3 sequence: CAWSAGAFQPQHF. Here the CDR3 DNA reads TGTGCCTGGAGTGCAGGGGCGTTCCAGCCCCAGCATTTT.

This clone appeared a few times. The chain is built from TRBV29-1 and TRBJ2-5, with D maybe TRBD2 (6 bases). Germline CDR1 is SQVTM and CDR2 is ANQGSEA. The CDR3 sequence is 13 residues long. Deletions cut 6 bases from V and 2 bases from J, with 13 bases between. The CDR3 region is CSVAGLLQETQYF. CDR3 DNA: TGCAGCGTCGCGGGACTCCTTCAAGAGACCCAGTACTTC.

The chain carries TRBV29-1 and TRBJ2-3, with 7 bases lining up with TRBD1. Germline V gives CDR1 SQVTM, CDR2 ANQGSEA. This CDR3 spans 12 amino acids. The V gene end was trimmed by 3 bases and the J gene end by 9 bases; junction bases not matched to a gene: 6. The CDR3 nucleotides are TGCAGCGTTGAGTTTACAGGGGAGACGCAGTATTTT. Translated, it gives CSVEFTGETQYF.

The rearrangement links TRBV30 to TRBJ1-5, with unresolved D. The germline V gene encodes CDR1 GTSNPN and CDR2 SVGIG (reference sequence). CDR3 length equals 12 residues. The V gene lost 0 bases and the J gene lost 9 bases, with 9 bases spanning the gap. The CDR3 here is CAWSVNGGPQHF. CDR3 coding DNA: TGTGCCTGGAGTGTAAACGGAGGGCCCCAGCATTTT.

The chain has TRBV27 and TRBJ2-7, with 8 bases aligning to TRBD1. The V and J ends lost 6 bases and 2 bases, in that order; junction bases with no gene match: 9. Germline CDR1 reads MNHEY; CDR2 reads SMNVEV (reference sequence). CDR3 size: 15 residues. CDR3 nucleotides: TGTGCCAGCAGAAATCAGGGGGCCGGCACCTACGAGCAGTACTTC. Translating it yields CASRNQGAGTYEQYF.

The V and J genes are TRBV10-3 and TRBJ2-3; D not certain. CDR1 ENHRY and CDR2 SYGVKD come from the germline V gene. V lost 6 bases and J lost 2, with 9 bases in between. This CDR3 has 13 amino acids. The CDR3 DNA sequence: TGTGCCATCAGAGACGGAGACACAGATACGCAGTATTTT. Its translation: CAIRDGDTDTQYF.

V and J are TRBV29-1 and TRBJ2-7; tentative D call: TRBD1 (6 bases). Germline V gene lookup returns CDR1 SQVTM and CDR2 ANQGSEA. This CDR3 region has 14 residues. Deletions cut 6 bases from V and 2 bases from J, with 17 bases between. CDR3 sequence: CSVPQGRHPYEQYF. The CDR3 nucleotides read TGCAGCGTCCCCCAGGGGCGCCATCCCTACGAGCAGTACTTC.